The rows below give T cell receptor beta chains drawn from one sample of a study of response to subunit inactivated influenza vaccine. Each CDR3 protein gets one entry after TCRdb re-called the RT-PCR reads with MiXCR. The data contain fewer than 400,000 distinct CDR3 sequences, 21% of them singletons. The sequencing used PBMCs from blood, collected less than 22 months after vaccination. The receptors originated from a man between 50 and 69 years old who received an inactivated influenza vaccine. Both conserved end residues are part of each CDR3. Each record gives: V gene, clone size, CDR3 length, D gene, J gene, CDR3 protein, CDR3 DNA. A D gene is named only where the DNA matches it firmly. Rows give clone size only sometimes, using once, few, many, or a class for an expanded clone.

TRBV6-2/TRBV6-3	few	13	.	TRBJ2-7	CASSYPRTYEQYF	TGTGCCAGCAGTTACCCGCGGACCTACGAGCAGTACTTC
TRBV28	.	16	.	TRBJ1-1	CASSPLRPGVYFEAFF	TGTGCCAGCAGCCCCCTCCGTCCGGGAGTATACTTTGAAGCTTTCTTT
TRBV18	many	15	TRBD2	TRBJ2-7	CASSPTSGALGEQYF	TGTGCCAGCTCACCAACTAGCGGGGCCTTGGGAGAGCAGTACTTC
TRBV24-1	.	18	TRBD2	TRBJ2-5	CATSDPRGVLAGEETQYF	TGTGCCACCAGTGACCCCAGGGGGGTACTAGCGGGAGAAGAGACCCAGTACTTC
TRBV15	.	15	TRBD1	TRBJ1-3	CATSTDRGSGNTIYF	TGTGCCACCAGCACAGACAGGGGCTCTGGAAACACCATATATTTT
TRBV20-1	.	13	.	TRBJ2-1	CSAPEYSYNEQFF	TGCAGTGCTCCGGAATACTCCTACAATGAGCAGTTCTTC
TRBV30	few	15	.	TRBJ1-1	CAWSVIGGLETEAFF	TGTGCCTGGAGTGTAATCGGGGGATTGGAAACTGAAGCTTTCTTT
TRBV13	few	15	.	TRBJ1-1	CASSLNPRSATEAFF	TGTGCCAGCAGCTTAAATCCCCGGTCCGCCACTGAAGCTTTCTTT
TRBV30	.	14	.	TRBJ2-2	CANDLGPNTGELFF	TGTGCCAACGACCTAGGGCCAAACACCGGGGAGCTGTTTTTT
TRBV5-1	many	19	TRBD2	TRBJ2-1	CASSLTGTSGNLAYNEQFF	TGCGCCAGCAGCTTGACCGGGACTAGCGGGAACCTAGCCTACAATGAGCAGTTCTTC
TRBV4-3	once	15	.	TRBJ2-1	CASSQDEGVWYEQFF	TGCGCCAGCAGCCAAGATGAAGGTGTGTGGTATGAGCAGTTCTTC
TRBV10-3	.	11	.	TRBJ2-5	CASQTGETQYF	TGTGCCTCTCAGACGGGGGAGACCCAGTACTTC
TRBV20-1	few	18	TRBD1	TRBJ1-5	CSARDQGQGTLSNQPQHF	TGCAGTGCTAGAGATCAGGGACAGGGGACACTTAGCAATCAGCCCCAGCATTTT
TRBV6-5	few	14	.	TRBJ1-1	CASSYLQKDTEAFF	TGTGCCAGCAGTTACTTACAGAAGGACACTGAAGCTTTCTTT
TRBV5-5	once	14	.	TRBJ2-1	CASSLAVSRGEQFF	TGTGCCAGCAGCTTGGCCGTTAGCCGTGGCGAGCAGTTCTTC
TRBV29-1	.	13	TRBD1	TRBJ1-5	CSVVDRANQPQHF	TGCAGCGTTGTCGACAGGGCCAATCAGCCCCAGCATTTT
TRBV7-2	few	14	.	TRBJ2-3	CASSPSQGAYTQYF	TGTGCCAGCAGCCCCAGCCAAGGGGCCTATACGCAGTATTTT
TRBV4-1	many	15	TRBD1	TRBJ1-2	CASSQEPTGDYGYTF	TGCGCCAGCAGCCAAGAACCTACAGGGGACTATGGCTACACCTTC
TRBV7-8	few	16	.	TRBJ1-2	CASSLGPSRDTYGYTF	TGTGCCAGCAGCCTAGGGCCGTCCCGTGATACTTATGGCTACACCTTC
TRBV7-8	.	16	.	TRBJ2-2	CASSSQRGAFTGELFF	TGTGCCAGCAGCTCCCAACGGGGGGCGTTTACCGGGGAGCTGTTTTTT
TRBV2	.	15	TRBD2	TRBJ2-5	CASTFLAGGRETQYF	TGTGCCAGCACTTTTCTAGCGGGGGGCCGAGAGACCCAGTACTTC
TRBV18	.	13	.	TRBJ2-3	CASSPGGSDTQYF	TGTGCCAGCTCACCAGGCGGGTCAGATACGCAGTATTTT
TRBV9	.	13	.	TRBJ1-2	CASSVGQSYGYTF	TGTGCCAGCAGCGTAGGGCAGTCCTATGGCTACACCTTC
TRBV12-2	few	19	.	TRBJ2-7	CASRLSGLAGGRNPYEQYF	TGTGCAAGTCGCTTATCCGGACTAGCGGGGGGTCGAAACCCCTACGAGCAGTACTTC
TRBV2	.	15	TRBD1	TRBJ1-6	CASRAGTGLNSPLHF	TGTGCCAGCAGGGCCGGGACAGGGCTTAATTCACCCCTCCACTTT
TRBV19	.	12	.	TRBJ1-2	CARLDRLYGYTF	TGTGCCAGGTTGGACAGACTATATGGCTACACCTTC
TRBV5-5	many	12	.	TRBJ1-2	CASSERTAGYTF	TGTGCCAGCAGTGAGAGGACAGCCGGCTACACCTTC
TRBV30	.	16	.	TRBJ1-5	CAWSVGISPRKQPQHF	TGTGCCTGGAGTGTAGGTATCAGTCCAAGGAAACAGCCCCAGCATTTT
TRBV3-1	.	15	.	TRBJ1-1	CASSPSTTGHSEAFF	TGTGCCAGCAGCCCTTCGACTACCGGACACTCTGAAGCTTTCTTT
TRBV9	.	14	.	TRBJ2-3	CASSVYAREDTQYF	TGTGCCAGCAGCGTATACGCTCGGGAAGATACGCAGTATTTT
TRBV7-8	few	15	.	TRBJ2-7	CASSLSGGGAYEQYF	TGTGCCAGCAGCTTAAGCGGCGGGGGCGCCTACGAGCAGTACTTC
TRBV20-1	few	16	.	TRBJ2-1	CSARGGRNRVYNEQFF	TGCAGTGCTAGAGGGGGGAGGAACAGGGTCTACAATGAGCAGTTCTTC
TRBV20-1	few	13	TRBD1	TRBJ1-2	CSAPGQGTYGYTF	TGCAGTGCCCCGGGACAGGGGACCTATGGCTACACCTTC
TRBV3-1	few	16	.	TRBJ1-2	CASSQDFGRSNYGYTF	TGTGCCAGCAGCCAAGATTTCGGGCGGTCTAACTATGGCTACACCTTC
TRBV28	.	12	.	TRBJ1-2	CASSLDRYGYTF	TGTGCCAGCAGTTTAGATCGCTATGGCTACACCTTC
TRBV12-3/TRBV12-4	.	16	TRBD1	TRBJ2-3	CASSLLRGQSTDTQYF	TGTGCCAGCAGTTTACTCAGGGGGCAGAGCACAGATACGCAGTATTTT
TRBV20-1	.	14	TRBD1	TRBJ1-4	CSASDRGNNEKLFF	TGCAGTGCTAGCGACAGGGGGAATAATGAAAAACTGTTTTTT
TRBV6-5	few	14	TRBD2	TRBJ2-1	CASSSGLRYNEQFF	TGTGCCAGCAGTTCGGGACTACGATACAATGAGCAGTTCTTC
TRBV12-3/TRBV12-4	few	15	.	TRBJ1-2	CASSLSPGTGYGYTF	TGTGCCAGCAGTTTAAGTCCAGGAACTGGGTATGGCTACACCTTC
TRBV19	few	13	.	TRBJ1-1	CASSPGRDTEAFF	TGTGCCAGTAGTCCCGGGAGAGACACTGAAGCTTTCTTT
TRBV2	many	17	.	TRBJ1-5	CASSSPRGGGGNQPQHF	TGTGCCAGCAGTTCGCCACGCGGGGGTGGTGGCAATCAGCCCCAGCATTTT
TRBV7-9	.	11	.	TRBJ2-7	CASSLTEGWYF	TGTGCCAGCAGCTTGACGGAGGGATGGTACTTC
TRBV7-9	few	15	.	TRBJ1-2	CASSSPGSLDYGYTF	TGTGCCAGCAGCTCGCCAGGGAGTTTAGACTATGGCTACACCTTC
TRBV15	.	17	TRBD2	TRBJ2-2	CATSRERAGGKSGELFF	TGTGCCACCAGCAGAGAGAGAGCGGGAGGGAAATCCGGGGAGCTGTTTTTT
TRBV20-1	.	13	TRBD1	TRBJ2-7	CSAGRSGTGIPPF	TGCAGTGCTGGACGCTCCGGGACAGGAATCCCACCGTTC
TRBV29-1	.	14	.	TRBJ1-3	CSVVSRVPGNTIYF	TGCAGCGTTGTGTCGAGGGTCCCTGGAAACACCATATATTTT
TRBV4-3	few	13	.	TRBJ2-3	CASKDTRTDTQYF	TGCGCCAGCAAGGACACACGCACAGATACGCAGTATTTT
TRBV19	.	13	.	TRBJ1-2	CASSDPGLYGYTF	TGTGCCAGTAGCGACCCAGGCCTCTATGGCTACACCTTC
TRBV18	many	12	.	TRBJ1-2	CASSPGSYGYTF	TGTGCCAGCTCACCAGGGAGTTATGGCTACACCTTC
TRBV28	few	14	.	TRBJ2-3	CASKNSGRLDTQYF	TGTGCCAGTAAAAACTCGGGACGGCTAGATACGCAGTATTTT
TRBV10-1	.	14	.	TRBJ2-2	CASSERAGTGELFF	TGCGCCAGCAGTGAGAGGGCCGGCACCGGGGAGCTGTTTTTT